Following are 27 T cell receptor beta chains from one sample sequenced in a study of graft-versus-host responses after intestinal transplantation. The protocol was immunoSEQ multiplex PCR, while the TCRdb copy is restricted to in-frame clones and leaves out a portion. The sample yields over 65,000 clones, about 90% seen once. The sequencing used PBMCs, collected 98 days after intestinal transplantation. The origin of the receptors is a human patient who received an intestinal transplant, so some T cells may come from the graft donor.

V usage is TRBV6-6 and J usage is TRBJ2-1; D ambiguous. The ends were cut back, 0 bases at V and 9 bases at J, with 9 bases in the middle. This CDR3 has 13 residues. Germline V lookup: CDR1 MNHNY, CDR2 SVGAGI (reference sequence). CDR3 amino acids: CASSYSTHGEQFF. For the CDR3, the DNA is TGTGCCAGCAGTTACTCGACGCATGGTGAGCAGTTCTTC.

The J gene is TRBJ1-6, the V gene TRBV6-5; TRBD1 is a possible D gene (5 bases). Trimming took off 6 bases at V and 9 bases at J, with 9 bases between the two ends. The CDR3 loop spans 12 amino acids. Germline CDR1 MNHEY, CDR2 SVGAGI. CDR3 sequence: CASSRERSPLHF. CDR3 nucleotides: TGTGCCAGCAGCAGGGAGCGTTCACCCCTCCACTTT.

The CDR3 here is CASSERSDTQYF. CDR3 bases: TGTGCCAGCAGCGAAAGGTCAGATACGCAGTATTTT. The chain has TRBV7-3 and TRBJ2-3, with D hard to call. The germline V and J ends were trimmed by 5 bases and 4 bases, with 7 bases remaining between them. This CDR3 has 12 amino acids. Germline V gene lookup returns CDR1 SGHTA and CDR2 FQGTGA.

The CDR3 protein is CASSFPGLAINEQFF. For the CDR3, the DNA is TGTGCCAGCAGTTTTCCGGGACTAGCCATCAATGAGCAGTTCTTC. This chain uses TRBV28 with TRBJ2-1, with 9 nucleotides matching TRBD2. CDR3 length: 15 amino acids. Losses at the gene ends were 3 bases for V and 6 bases for J; bases not matched to a gene: 6. CDR1 is MDHEN, CDR2 SYDVKM, per germline. Drawing the rest from reference TRBV28 and TRBJ2-1, the complete variable domain is DVKVTQSSRYLVKRTGEKVFLECVQDMDHENMFWYRQDPGLGLRLIYFSYDVKMKEKGDIPEGYSVSREKKERFSLILESASTNQTSMYLCASSFPGLAINEQFFGPGTRLTVL.

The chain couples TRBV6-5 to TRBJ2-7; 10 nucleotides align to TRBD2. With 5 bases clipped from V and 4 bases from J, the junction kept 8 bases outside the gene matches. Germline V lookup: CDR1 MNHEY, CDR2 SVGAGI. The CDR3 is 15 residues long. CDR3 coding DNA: TGTGCCAGCAGTCCCCGGGGACTAGCGTCGTACGAGCAGTACTTC. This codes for CASSPRGLASYEQYF.

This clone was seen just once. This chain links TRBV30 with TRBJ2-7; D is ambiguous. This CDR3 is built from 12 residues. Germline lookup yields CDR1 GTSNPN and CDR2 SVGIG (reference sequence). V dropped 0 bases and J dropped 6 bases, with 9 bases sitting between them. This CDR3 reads CAWSVPPGEQYF. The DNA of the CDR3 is TGTGCCTGGAGTGTTCCCCCGGGCGAGCAGTACTTC.

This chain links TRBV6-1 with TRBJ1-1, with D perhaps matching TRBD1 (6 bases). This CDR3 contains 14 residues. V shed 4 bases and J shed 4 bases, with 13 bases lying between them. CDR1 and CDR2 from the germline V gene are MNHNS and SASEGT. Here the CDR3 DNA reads TGTGCCAGCAGTGGCAGGGGCGGGGGCACTGAAGCTTTCTTT. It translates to CASSGRGGGTEAFF.

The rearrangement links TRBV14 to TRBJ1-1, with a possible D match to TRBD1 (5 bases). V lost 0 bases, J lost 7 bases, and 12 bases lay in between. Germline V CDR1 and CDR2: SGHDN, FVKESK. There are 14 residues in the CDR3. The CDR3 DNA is TGTGCCAGCAGCCAAGAGGGGGGGATCGATGAAGCTTTCTTT. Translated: CASSQEGGIDEAFF.

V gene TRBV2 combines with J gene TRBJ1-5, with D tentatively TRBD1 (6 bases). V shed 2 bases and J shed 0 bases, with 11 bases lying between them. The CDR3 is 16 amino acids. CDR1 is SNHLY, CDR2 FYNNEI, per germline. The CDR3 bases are TGTGCCAGCAGTGAAAAGGGGGATCTTAGCAATCAGCCCCAGCATTTT. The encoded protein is CASSEKGDLSNQPQHF.

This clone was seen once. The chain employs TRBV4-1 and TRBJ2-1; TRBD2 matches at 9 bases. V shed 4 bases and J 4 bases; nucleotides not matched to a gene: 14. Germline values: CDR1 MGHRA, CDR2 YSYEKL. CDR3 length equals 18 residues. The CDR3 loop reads CASSLNPSYSGGYNEQFF. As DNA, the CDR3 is TGCGCCAGCAGCCTCAATCCTTCGTACAGCGGGGGGTACAATGAGCAGTTCTTC.

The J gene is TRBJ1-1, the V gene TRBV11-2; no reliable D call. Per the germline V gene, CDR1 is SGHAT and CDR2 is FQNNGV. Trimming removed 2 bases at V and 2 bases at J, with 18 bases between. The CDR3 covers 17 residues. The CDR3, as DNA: TGTGCCAGCAGCTTACTTTCGGAGGGAAAGAGTAACACTGAAGCTTTCTTT. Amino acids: CASSLLSEGKSNTEAFF.

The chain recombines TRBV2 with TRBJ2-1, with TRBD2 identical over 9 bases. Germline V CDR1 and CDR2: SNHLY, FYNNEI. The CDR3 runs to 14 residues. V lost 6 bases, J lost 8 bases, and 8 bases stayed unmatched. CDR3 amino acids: CASRGSGSGDEQFF. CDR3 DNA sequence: TGTGCCAGCAGGGGTAGCGGGAGTGGCGATGAGCAGTTCTTC.

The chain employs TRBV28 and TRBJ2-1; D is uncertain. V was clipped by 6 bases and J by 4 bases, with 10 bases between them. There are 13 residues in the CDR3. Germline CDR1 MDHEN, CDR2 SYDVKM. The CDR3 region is CASSLDSYNEQFF. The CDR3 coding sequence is TGTGCCAGCAGCCTCGACTCTTACAATGAGCAGTTCTTC.

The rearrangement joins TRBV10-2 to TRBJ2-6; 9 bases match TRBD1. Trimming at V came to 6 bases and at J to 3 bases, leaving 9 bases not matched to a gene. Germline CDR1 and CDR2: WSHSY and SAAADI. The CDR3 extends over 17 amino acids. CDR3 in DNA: TGCGCCAGCAGAGTCTCCACAGGGGGCGGTGGGGCCAACGTCCTGACTTTC. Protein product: CASRVSTGGGGANVLTF.

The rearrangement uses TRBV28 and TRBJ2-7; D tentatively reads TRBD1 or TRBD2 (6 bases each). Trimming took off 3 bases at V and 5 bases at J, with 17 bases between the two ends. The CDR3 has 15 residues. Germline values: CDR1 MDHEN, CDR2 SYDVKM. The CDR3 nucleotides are TGTGCCAGCAGTTTCAAACAGGGCGGGATCCACGAGCAGTACTTC. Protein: CASSFKQGGIHEQYF.

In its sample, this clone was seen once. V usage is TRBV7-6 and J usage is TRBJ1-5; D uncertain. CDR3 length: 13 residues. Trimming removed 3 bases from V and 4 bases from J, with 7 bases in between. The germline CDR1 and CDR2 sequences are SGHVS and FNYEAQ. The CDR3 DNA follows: TGTGCCAGCAGCTTTGGAGCGAATCAGCCCCAGCATTTT. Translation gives CASSFGANQPQHF.

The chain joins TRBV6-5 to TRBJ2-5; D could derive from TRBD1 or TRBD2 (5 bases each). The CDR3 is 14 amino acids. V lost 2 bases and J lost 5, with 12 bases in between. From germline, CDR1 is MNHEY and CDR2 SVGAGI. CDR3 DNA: TGTGCCAGCAGTTACGGGCAGTGGGGGGAGACCCAGTACTTC. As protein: CASSYGQWGETQYF.

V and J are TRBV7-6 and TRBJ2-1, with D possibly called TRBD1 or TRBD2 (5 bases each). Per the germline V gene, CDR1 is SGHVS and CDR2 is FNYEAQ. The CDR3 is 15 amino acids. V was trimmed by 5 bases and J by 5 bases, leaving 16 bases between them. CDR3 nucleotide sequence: TGTGCCAGCAGCCTAGGGACCCGGGAAAACAATGAGCAGTTCTTC. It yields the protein CASSLGTRENNEQFF. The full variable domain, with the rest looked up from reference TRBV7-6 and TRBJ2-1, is GAGVSQSPRYKVTKRGQDVALRCDPISGHVSLYWYRQALGQGPEFLTYFNYEAQQDKSGLPNDRFSAERPEGSISTLTIQRTEQRDSAMYRCASSLGTRENNEQFFGPGTRLTVL.

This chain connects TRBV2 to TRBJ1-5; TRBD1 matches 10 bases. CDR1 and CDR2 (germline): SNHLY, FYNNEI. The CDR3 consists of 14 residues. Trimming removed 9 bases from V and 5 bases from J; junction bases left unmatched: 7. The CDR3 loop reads CASAGQGSYQPQHF. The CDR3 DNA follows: TGTGCCAGTGCGGGACAGGGGTCCTATCAGCCCCAGCATTTT.

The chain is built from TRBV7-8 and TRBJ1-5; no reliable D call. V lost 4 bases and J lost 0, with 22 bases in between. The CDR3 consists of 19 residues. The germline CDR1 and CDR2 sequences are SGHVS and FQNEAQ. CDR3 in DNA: TGTGCCAGCAGCTCATTTGTGGCCAAAAGGCCCCATAGCAATCAGCCCCAGCATTTT. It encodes CASSSFVAKRPHSNQPQHF.

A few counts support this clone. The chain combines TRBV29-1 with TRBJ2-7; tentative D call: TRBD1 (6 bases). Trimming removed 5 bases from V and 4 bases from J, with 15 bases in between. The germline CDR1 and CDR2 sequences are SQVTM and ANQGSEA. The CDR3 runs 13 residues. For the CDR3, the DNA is TGCAGCGTTTCACAGGGTGACTCGTACGAGCAGTACTTC. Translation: CSVSQGDSYEQYF.

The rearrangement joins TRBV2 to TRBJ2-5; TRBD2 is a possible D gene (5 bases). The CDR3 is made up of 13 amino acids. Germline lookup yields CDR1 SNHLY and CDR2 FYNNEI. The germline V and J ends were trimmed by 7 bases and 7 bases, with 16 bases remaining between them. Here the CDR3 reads CASIARGMGTQYF. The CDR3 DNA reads TGTGCCAGCATCGCCCGGGGAATGGGGACCCAGTACTTC.

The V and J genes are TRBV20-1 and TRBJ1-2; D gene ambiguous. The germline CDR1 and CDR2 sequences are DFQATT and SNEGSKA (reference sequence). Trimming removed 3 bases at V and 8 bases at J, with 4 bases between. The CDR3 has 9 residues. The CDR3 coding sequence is TGCAGTGCTAGTAAAGGCTACACCTTC. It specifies CSASKGYTF.

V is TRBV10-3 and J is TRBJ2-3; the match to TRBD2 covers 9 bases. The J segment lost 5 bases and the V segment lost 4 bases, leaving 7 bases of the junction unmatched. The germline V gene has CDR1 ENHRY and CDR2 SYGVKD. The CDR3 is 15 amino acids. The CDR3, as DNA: TGTGCCATCAGTGGAGGGGTTAGCGGGAGAGATACGCAGTATTTT. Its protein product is CAISGGVSGRDTQYF.

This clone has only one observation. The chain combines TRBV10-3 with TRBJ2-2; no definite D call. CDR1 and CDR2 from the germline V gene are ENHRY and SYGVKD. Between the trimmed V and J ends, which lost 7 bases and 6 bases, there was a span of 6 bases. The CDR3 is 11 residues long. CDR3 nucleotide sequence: TGTGCCATCAATGCGGCCGGGGAGCTGTTTTTT. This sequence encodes CAINAAGELFF.

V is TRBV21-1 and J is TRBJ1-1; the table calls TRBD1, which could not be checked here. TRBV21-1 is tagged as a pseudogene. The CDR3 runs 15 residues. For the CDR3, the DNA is TGTGCCAGTTGCCTAGGGACAGCACAGAACACTGAAGCTTTCTTT. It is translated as CASCLGTAQNTEAFF.

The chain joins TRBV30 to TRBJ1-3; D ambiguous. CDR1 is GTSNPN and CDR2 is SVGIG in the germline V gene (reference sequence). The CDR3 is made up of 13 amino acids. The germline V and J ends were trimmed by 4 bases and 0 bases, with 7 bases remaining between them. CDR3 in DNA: TGTGCCTGGAACGTAAACTCTGGAAACACCATATATTTT. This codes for CAWNVNSGNTIYF.